Presented here are 14 T cell receptor beta chains from one specimen sequenced in a study of cytomegalovirus exposure and HLA in healthy donors. PCR was performed using 60 Vbeta and 13 Jbeta primers. The table came from immunoSEQ multiplex PCR; TCRdb's copy has only in-frame clones and leaves some out. The sample lists about 300,000 clones; 86% were seen once. The sequencing input was PBMCs. The receptors here all came from a man aged 40-50 years in good health and CMV-seropositive.

The CDR3 sequence: CASSYPGLAGEVSTDTQYF. The DNA for the CDR3 is TGTGCCAGCAGTTATCCGGGACTAGCGGGAGAGGTTAGCACAGATACGCAGTATTTT. The rearrangement uses TRBV6-7 and TRBJ2-3; TRBD2 matches at 14 bases. TRBV6-7 is assigned to the ORF class and has an uncertain function. This CDR3 has 19 residues. The V gene end was trimmed by 3 bases and the J gene end by 0 bases; junction bases not matched to a gene: 8.

This clone showed up just once. V gene TRBV7-9 combines with J gene TRBJ2-1; TRBD2 matches at 7 bases. CDR3 length equals 15 residues. Germline CDR1 is SEHNR and CDR2 is FQNEAQ (reference sequence). V shed 3 bases, J shed 0 bases, and the junction held 2 bases outside the gene matches. The CDR3 reads CASSFREASYNEQFF. The CDR3 DNA reads TGTGCCAGCAGCTTCCGGGAGGCCTCCTACAATGAGCAGTTCTTC.

The chain couples TRBV6-6 to TRBJ1-2, with TRBD1 as a possible D gene (5 bases). Trimming pared 0 bases from V and 1 base from J, leaving 6 bases between. The CDR3 has 14 residues. Germline V gene lookup returns CDR1 MNHNY and CDR2 SVGAGI (reference sequence). The DNA for the CDR3 is TGTGCCAGCAGTTACTCGACAGTTAACTATGGCTACACCTTC. It specifies CASSYSTVNYGYTF.

The chain joins TRBV10-1 to TRBJ1-1; D uncertain. The CDR3 is 13 residues long. The germline V and J ends were trimmed by 2 bases and 1 base, with 5 bases remaining between them. Germline CDR1 is WNHNN and CDR2 is SYGVQD (reference sequence). CDR3 sequence: CASSEARNTEAFF. The CDR3 DNA follows: TGCGCCAGCAGTGAGGCGAGGAACACTGAAGCTTTCTTT.

This chain links TRBV18 with TRBJ2-1; 11 nucleotides match TRBD2. Germline CDR1 is KGHSH and CDR2 is LQKENI. The CDR3 covers 14 residues. V lost 4 bases, J lost 6 bases, and 2 bases stayed unmatched. The CDR3 DNA reads as TGTGCCAGCTCACAACTAGCGGGGGTCAATGAGCAGTTCTTC. Translated: CASSQLAGVNEQFF.

The chain has TRBV4-1 and TRBJ1-5; 7 positions match TRBD1. Germline CDR1 and CDR2: MGHRA and YSYEKL. After removal of 4 bases from V and 0 bases from J, the junction contained 12 bases not matched to a gene. There are 18 residues in the CDR3. The CDR3 nucleotides are TGCGCCAGCAGCCGATCCCGGGACAGACTATATAGCAATCAGCCCCAGCATTTT. This sequence encodes CASSRSRDRLYSNQPQHF.

The chain's CDR3 is CASSLGRVGYEQYF. The DNA for the CDR3 is TGTGCCAGCAGCTTAGGCAGGGTGGGCTACGAGCAGTACTTC. The chain is built from TRBV7-8 and TRBJ2-7; D possibly corresponds to TRBD1 (5 bases). V lost 1 base to trimming and J lost 3 bases, with 10 bases between them. The CDR3 is made up of 14 amino acids. In germline, CDR1 is SGHVS, CDR2 FQNEAQ.

About this clone itself: The same CDR3 arises from other DNA sequences in this sample as well. CDR3 protein: CASSAGLAGAYNEQFF. In DNA form, the CDR3 reads TGTGCCAGCAGCGCGGGACTAGCGGGAGCTTACAATGAGCAGTTCTTC. The chain has TRBV9 and TRBJ2-1, with TRBD2 matching over 14 bases. The trim removed 3 bases at V and 4 bases at J, leaving 3 bases unmatched. Germline V gene sequence: CDR1 SGDLS, CDR2 YYNGEE. The length of the CDR3 is 16 residues.

As to this clone: In the same sample, other DNA sequences code for this CDR3. The chain uses TRBV28 and TRBJ1-5, with a weak D call TRBD1 (6 bases). V was cut by 5 bases and J by 0 bases, with 11 bases left in between. Germline V CDR1 and CDR2: MDHEN, SYDVKM. The CDR3 runs to 15 residues. The CDR3 bases are TGTGCCAGCAGTCCGCAGGGGCATAGCAATCAGCCCCAGCATTTT. This encodes CASSPQGHSNQPQHF.

The genes are TRBV14 and TRBJ2-1; 12 bases line up with TRBD2. Per germline, CDR1 SGHDN and CDR2 FVKESK. The CDR3 has 16 amino acids. V shed 4 bases, J shed 2 bases, and the junction held 3 bases outside the gene matches. The CDR3: CASSRLAGEAYNEQFF. Here the CDR3 DNA reads TGTGCCAGCAGCCGACTAGCGGGAGAAGCCTACAATGAGCAGTTCTTC.

This clone appeared a single time. CDR3 sequence: CATSTSATNYNEQFF. In DNA, the CDR3 is TGTGCCACCAGCACTAGCGCCACAAACTACAATGAGCAGTTCTTC. The V call is TRBV15, the J call TRBJ2-1, with D perhaps matching TRBD2 (6 bases). The CDR3 contains 15 residues. V lost 4 bases, J lost 3 bases, and 13 bases lay in between. In germline, CDR1 is LNHNV, CDR2 YYDKDF (reference sequence). Full variable domain (remainder filled in from reference TRBV15 and TRBJ2-1): DAMVIQNPRYQVTQFGKPVTLSCSQTLNHNVMYWYQQKSSQAPKLLFHYYDKDFNNEADTPDNFQSRRPNTSFCFLDIRSPGLGDTAMYLCATSTSATNYNEQFFGPGTRLTVL.

The V and J genes are TRBV2 and TRBJ1-5; D not resolved. The CDR3 has 15 amino acids. V lost 6 bases, J lost 11 bases, and 23 bases lay in between. The germline CDR1 and CDR2 sequences are SNHLY and FYNNEI. This chain's CDR3 is CASRPLTSGKSSQHF. DNA of the CDR3: TGTGCCAGCAGACCCCTCACCAGCGGAAAGTCATCCCAGCATTTT.

The chain has TRBV27 and TRBJ2-1, with 14 bases aligning to TRBD2. Germline lookup yields CDR1 MNHEY and CDR2 SMNVEV (reference sequence). Germline trimming cut 3 bases from V and 8 bases from J; bases unmatched to any gene: 12. CDR3 length: 18 amino acids. The CDR3 bases are TGTGCCAGCAGTTTTTATCCGGGACTAGCGGGAGCACTTGATGAGCAGTTCTTC. Translation gives CASSFYPGLAGALDEQFF.

Notes on this clone: Other DNA sequences within the sample encode an identical CDR3. The gene calls are TRBV27 and TRBJ2-7; 10 bases map to TRBD1. Germline V gives CDR1 MNHEY, CDR2 SMNVEV (reference sequence). V was pared by 5 bases and J by 2 bases, with 3 bases of the junction left unmatched. CDR3 length: 14 amino acids. As DNA, the CDR3 is TGTGCCAGCAGTCTGGGGACAGGGGCCTACGAGCAGTACTTC. Amino acid sequence: CASSLGTGAYEQYF.